Listed below are T cell receptor beta chains from one sample, sequenced in a study of glioma-infiltrating T cells after dendritic cell vaccination. Generated by immunoSEQ multiplex PCR, the TCRdb table keeps only in-frame clones and is missing some. Of 75,000 to 95,000 clones in the sample, over 75% were seen once. The sequencing here drew on blood, taken after dendritic cell vaccination. These receptors were obtained from a human donor with glioblastoma. Both conserved end residues are part of each CDR3. A D gene is named only where the DNA matches it firmly. Only some rows state a clone size, as once, few, many or a class for expanded clones.

CDR3 length: 17; clone size: -; J gene: TRBJ1-3; D gene: -; V gene: TRBV4-2; CDR3 DNA: TGTGCCAGCAGCCAAGACGAAGTAGGGGGACTAGGAAACACCATATATTTT; CDR3 protein: CASSQDEVGGLGNTIYF
CDR3 length: 14; clone size: -; J gene: TRBJ2-4; D gene: TRBD1; V gene: TRBV15; CDR3 DNA: TGTGCCACCAGCAGACACAGGGGGATGAACATTCAGTACTTC; CDR3 protein: CATSRHRGMNIQYF
CDR3 length: 16; clone size: once; J gene: TRBJ2-1; D gene: -; V gene: TRBV4-2; CDR3 DNA: TGTGCCAGCAGCCCCGGCGGGGGCCGTATGGATAATGAGCAGTTCTTC; CDR3 protein: CASSPGGGRMDNEQFF
CDR3 length: 16; clone size: -; J gene: TRBJ2-3; D gene: TRBD2; V gene: TRBV9; CDR3 DNA: TGTGCCAGCAGCGTAGGGAGTAGCGGGAGAGGAGATACGCAGTATTTT; CDR3 protein: CASSVGSSGRGDTQYF
CDR3 length: 18; clone size: -; J gene: TRBJ2-7; D gene: TRBD1; V gene: TRBV7-9; CDR3 DNA: TGTGCCAGCAGCTCTATAGGAAGGGACAGGGGAAGTCCCTACGAGCAGTACTTC; CDR3 protein: CASSSIGRDRGSPYEQYF
CDR3 length: 13; clone size: few; J gene: TRBJ1-2; D gene: -; V gene: TRBV6-6; CDR3 DNA: TGTGCCAGCACCCTTGAACGGGGGGGTGGCTACACCTTC; CDR3 protein: CASTLERGGGYTF
CDR3 length: 17; clone size: -; J gene: TRBJ2-3; D gene: TRBD2; V gene: TRBV7-2; CDR3 DNA: TGTGCCAGCAGCTTAGTGAGTTCTAGCGGGAGGCCAGATACGCAGTATTTT; CDR3 protein: CASSLVSSSGRPDTQYF
CDR3 length: 14; clone size: -; J gene: TRBJ1-5; D gene: -; V gene: TRBV2; CDR3 DNA: TGTGCCAGCAAGCGGGGGCGCGAGGCTCAGCCCCAGCATTTT; CDR3 protein: CASKRGREAQPQHF
CDR3 length: 13; clone size: -; J gene: TRBJ1-2; D gene: -; V gene: TRBV5-1; CDR3 DNA: TGCGCCAGCAGCCCGGACACTAACTATGGCTACACCTTC; CDR3 protein: CASSPDTNYGYTF
CDR3 length: 15; clone size: -; J gene: TRBJ2-5; D gene: TRBD2; V gene: TRBV18; CDR3 DNA: TGTGCCAGCTCACCCAGGGCGGGAGAACAAGAGACCCAGTACTTC; CDR3 protein: CASSPRAGEQETQYF
CDR3 length: 15; clone size: once; J gene: TRBJ2-1; D gene: -; V gene: TRBV7-7; CDR3 DNA: TGTGCTAGCAGCTTAGCCCTAGTACCCACCCCTGAGCAGTTCTTC; CDR3 protein: CASSLALVPTPEQFF
CDR3 length: 13; clone size: few; J gene: TRBJ2-7; D gene: TRBD1; V gene: TRBV2; CDR3 DNA: TGTGCCAGCAGTAAGGGACAGGGGTTTAATAGGCACTTC; CDR3 protein: CASSKGQGFNRHF
CDR3 length: 16; clone size: -; J gene: TRBJ1-4; D gene: -; V gene: TRBV7-9; CDR3 DNA: TGTGCCAGCAGCTCCAGGGAGGATGCGGCTAATGAAAAACTGTTTTTT; CDR3 protein: CASSSREDAANEKLFF
CDR3 length: 15; clone size: -; J gene: TRBJ2-1; D gene: TRBD1; V gene: TRBV30; CDR3 DNA: TGTGCCTGGAGTGCAGGACAGGCCCACTACAATGAGCAGTTCTTC; CDR3 protein: CAWSAGQAHYNEQFF
CDR3 length: 15; clone size: -; J gene: TRBJ2-1; D gene: TRBD2; V gene: TRBV19; CDR3 DNA: TGTGCCAGTAGTATCATAGGACTAGTCTACAATGAGCAGTTCTTC; CDR3 protein: CASSIIGLVYNEQFF
CDR3 length: 14; clone size: -; J gene: TRBJ2-3; D gene: -; V gene: TRBV29-1; CDR3 DNA: TGCAGCGCAGGACTTCGGGAAGGACCAGATACGCAGTATTTT; CDR3 protein: CSAGLREGPDTQYF
CDR3 length: 15; clone size: -; J gene: TRBJ1-2; D gene: TRBD1; V gene: TRBV28; CDR3 DNA: TGTGCCAGCAGCTCCCGCGGACAGGGTTTGGCTGGCTACACCTTC; CDR3 protein: CASSSRGQGLAGYTF
CDR3 length: 14; clone size: -; J gene: TRBJ2-7; D gene: -; V gene: TRBV27; CDR3 DNA: TGTGCCAGCAGTTACCGGGACAACGCCTACGAGCAGTACTTC; CDR3 protein: CASSYRDNAYEQYF
CDR3 length: 16; clone size: few; J gene: TRBJ1-2; D gene: TRBD1; V gene: TRBV7-9; CDR3 DNA: TGTGCCAGCAGCTCCTCCGGGACAGGGGCCGGCTATGGCTACACCTTC; CDR3 protein: CASSSSGTGAGYGYTF
CDR3 length: 14; clone size: -; J gene: TRBJ1-2; D gene: TRBD1; V gene: TRBV6-1; CDR3 DNA: TGTGCCAGCAGTGAAACAGGGGGCGTCTATGGCTACACCTTC; CDR3 protein: CASSETGGVYGYTF
CDR3 length: 13; clone size: -; J gene: TRBJ1-1; D gene: -; V gene: TRBV7-7; CDR3 DNA: TGTGCCAGCAGCTCCAGTGCCTCCGCTGAAGCTTTCTTT; CDR3 protein: CASSSSASAEAFF
CDR3 length: 15; clone size: -; J gene: TRBJ2-1; D gene: -; V gene: TRBV10-1; CDR3 DNA: TGCGCCAGCAGTGAGTGGGGACTTCCATACAATGAGCAGTTCTTC; CDR3 protein: CASSEWGLPYNEQFF
CDR3 length: 15; clone size: once; J gene: TRBJ2-5; D gene: TRBD1; V gene: TRBV6-1; CDR3 DNA: TGTGCCAGCAGTGAGCAGGACAGGGATTGGGAGACCCAGTACTTC; CDR3 protein: CASSEQDRDWETQYF
CDR3 length: 15; clone size: -; J gene: TRBJ2-1; D gene: TRBD1; V gene: TRBV6-5; CDR3 DNA: TGTGCCAGCAGTTACTCGGGACAGGGTGCGGATGAGCAGTTCTTC; CDR3 protein: CASSYSGQGADEQFF
CDR3 length: 14; clone size: -; J gene: TRBJ1-1; D gene: TRBD1; V gene: TRBV5-4; CDR3 DNA: TGTGCCAGCAGCTTGGGGACAGGGAATATTGAAGCTTTCTTT; CDR3 protein: CASSLGTGNIEAFF
CDR3 length: 14; clone size: -; J gene: TRBJ2-5; D gene: TRBD2; V gene: TRBV5-1; CDR3 DNA: TGCGCCAGCAGGGGGTTAGCGGGGAAAGAGACCCAGTACTTC; CDR3 protein: CASRGLAGKETQYF
CDR3 length: 14; clone size: -; J gene: TRBJ1-1; D gene: -; V gene: TRBV6-4; CDR3 DNA: TGTGCCAGCAGTGCCGAACAGGGTAGGACTGAAGCTTTCTTT; CDR3 protein: CASSAEQGRTEAFF
CDR3 length: 15; clone size: -; J gene: TRBJ2-5; D gene: -; V gene: TRBV5-1; CDR3 DNA: TGCGCCAGCAGCTTGCAGGGCAGCCCTCCAGGGGAGCAGTACTTC; CDR3 protein: CASSLQGSPPGEQYF
CDR3 length: 16; clone size: -; J gene: TRBJ2-2; D gene: -; V gene: TRBV5-1; CDR3 DNA: TGCGCCAGCAGCTTGGACGGGAACGGGGGCACCGGGGAGCTGTTTTTT; CDR3 protein: CASSLDGNGGTGELFF
CDR3 length: 15; clone size: -; J gene: TRBJ1-1; D gene: -; V gene: TRBV10-3; CDR3 DNA: TGTGCCATCAGCGGAACGGACAGAAAAAACACTGAAGCTTTCTTT; CDR3 protein: CAISGTDRKNTEAFF
CDR3 length: 13; clone size: -; J gene: TRBJ2-1; D gene: TRBD2; V gene: TRBV28; CDR3 DNA: TGTGCCAGCAGCACTAGCGGGAAGGGTGAGCAGTTCTTC; CDR3 protein: CASSTSGKGEQFF
CDR3 length: 15; clone size: -; J gene: TRBJ2-2; D gene: TRBD1; V gene: TRBV5-1; CDR3 DNA: TGCGCCAGCAGCCCAGGGACAGGGAACACCGGGGAGCTGTTTTTT; CDR3 protein: CASSPGTGNTGELFF
CDR3 length: 12; clone size: -; J gene: TRBJ1-2; D gene: TRBD1; V gene: TRBV19; CDR3 DNA: TGTGCCAGCCGACCGACAGGGGGAGGCTACACCTTC; CDR3 protein: CASRPTGGGYTF
CDR3 length: 13; clone size: -; J gene: TRBJ2-3; D gene: -; V gene: TRBV29-1; CDR3 DNA: TGCAGCAAACAGGGGGGGATGGCCGATACGCAGTATTTT; CDR3 protein: CSKQGGMADTQYF
CDR3 length: 14; clone size: -; J gene: TRBJ1-2; D gene: -; V gene: TRBV9; CDR3 DNA: TGTGCCAGCAGCCCCCGAGGCAGCAACTATGGCTACACCTTC; CDR3 protein: CASSPRGSNYGYTF
CDR3 length: 17; clone size: -; J gene: TRBJ2-1; D gene: TRBD2; V gene: TRBV2; CDR3 DNA: TGTGCCAGCAGTGAGCGGGGGCGGGGGGAAAAAACGAATGAGCAGTTCTTC; CDR3 protein: CASSERGRGEKTNEQFF
CDR3 length: 16; clone size: -; J gene: TRBJ2-2; D gene: TRBD2; V gene: TRBV4-1; CDR3 DNA: TGCGCCAGCAGCCGAAGCGGGATAGCGAACACCGGGGAGCTGTTTTTT; CDR3 protein: CASSRSGIANTGELFF
CDR3 length: 15; clone size: -; J gene: TRBJ1-5; D gene: -; V gene: TRBV10-1; CDR3 DNA: TGCGCCAGCAGTGAGGCCCCCGGGGTGGGCCAGCCCCAGCATTTT; CDR3 protein: CASSEAPGVGQPQHF
CDR3 length: 14; clone size: -; J gene: TRBJ2-1; D gene: -; V gene: TRBV5-1; CDR3 DNA: TGCGCCAGCAGCTTGGTGGCAGGCTACAATGAGCAGTTCTTC; CDR3 protein: CASSLVAGYNEQFF
CDR3 length: 16; clone size: -; J gene: TRBJ2-7; D gene: TRBD2; V gene: TRBV7-2; CDR3 DNA: TGTGCCAGCAGCTTAGTGGGTCGGACGGGGGGCTACGAGCAGTACTTC; CDR3 protein: CASSLVGRTGGYEQYF
CDR3 length: 15; clone size: once; J gene: TRBJ2-7; D gene: -; V gene: TRBV19; CDR3 DNA: TGTGCCAGTAGTATAGATGGGGCAGAGCCTTACGAGCAGTACTTC; CDR3 protein: CASSIDGAEPYEQYF
CDR3 length: 12; clone size: -; J gene: TRBJ1-2; D gene: -; V gene: TRBV19; CDR3 DNA: TGTGCCACCTCGGGGGGGTTCTATGGCTACACCTTC; CDR3 protein: CATSGGFYGYTF
CDR3 length: 15; clone size: once; J gene: TRBJ1-3; D gene: -; V gene: TRBV5-1; CDR3 DNA: TGCGCCAGCAGCTTGCCAGGGAGGACAGGAAACACCATATATTTT; CDR3 protein: CASSLPGRTGNTIYF
CDR3 length: 15; clone size: -; J gene: TRBJ2-3; D gene: -; V gene: TRBV7-3; CDR3 DNA: TGTGCCAGCAGCCCAAATCAACCAGGGACTGATACGCAGTATTTT; CDR3 protein: CASSPNQPGTDTQYF
CDR3 length: 16; clone size: -; J gene: TRBJ2-5; D gene: TRBD2; V gene: TRBV7-2; CDR3 DNA: TGTGCCAGCAGCTTAGTTCCAGCGGGGGGGAAAGAGACCCAGTACTTC; CDR3 protein: CASSLVPAGGKETQYF
CDR3 length: 14; clone size: -; J gene: TRBJ1-4; D gene: TRBD1; V gene: TRBV30; CDR3 DNA: TGTGCCTCAAACGGGGACAGGATCAATGAAAAACTGTTTTTT; CDR3 protein: CASNGDRINEKLFF
CDR3 length: 14; clone size: -; J gene: TRBJ2-7; D gene: TRBD2; V gene: TRBV14; CDR3 DNA: TGTGCCAGCAGCCACGTAGCGGGGAGATACGAGCAGTACTTC; CDR3 protein: CASSHVAGRYEQYF
CDR3 length: 16; clone size: -; J gene: TRBJ1-1; D gene: -; V gene: TRBV5-1; CDR3 DNA: TGCGCCAGCAGCTTGGCTGGACACAGATTGAACACTGAAGCTTTCTTT; CDR3 protein: CASSLAGHRLNTEAFF
CDR3 length: 15; clone size: once; J gene: TRBJ2-6; D gene: -; V gene: TRBV11-3; CDR3 DNA: TGTGCCAGCAGCTTAGGCCGGTGGGGGGCCAACGTCCTGACTTTC; CDR3 protein: CASSLGRWGANVLTF
CDR3 length: 12; clone size: -; J gene: TRBJ1-2; D gene: -; V gene: TRBV27; CDR3 DNA: TGTGCCAGCACCTCTCAGGGAAGAGGCTACACCTTC; CDR3 protein: CASTSQGRGYTF